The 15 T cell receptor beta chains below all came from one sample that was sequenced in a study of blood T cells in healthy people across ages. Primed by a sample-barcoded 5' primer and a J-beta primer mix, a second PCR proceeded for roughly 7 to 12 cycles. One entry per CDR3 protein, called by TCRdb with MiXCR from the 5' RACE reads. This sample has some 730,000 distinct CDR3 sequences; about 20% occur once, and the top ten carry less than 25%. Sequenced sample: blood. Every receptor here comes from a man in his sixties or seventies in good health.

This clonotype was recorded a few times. The CDR3 bases are TGTGCCAGCAGCCCGAGAATAGCGGGGACCTACAATGAGCAGTTCTTC. Translation gives CASSPRIAGTYNEQFF. The chain carries TRBV12-3 or TRBV12-4 and TRBJ2-1; 8 bases align to TRBD2. The CDR3 loop spans 16 amino acids. Losses at the gene ends were 6 bases for V and 2 bases for J; bases not matched to a gene: 9.

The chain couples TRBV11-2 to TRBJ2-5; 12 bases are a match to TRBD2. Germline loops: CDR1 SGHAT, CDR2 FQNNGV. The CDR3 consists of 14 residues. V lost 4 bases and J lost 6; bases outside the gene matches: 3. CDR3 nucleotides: TGTGCCAGCAGCTCACTAGCGGGGGGAAAGACCCAGTACTTC. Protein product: CASSSLAGGKTQYF.

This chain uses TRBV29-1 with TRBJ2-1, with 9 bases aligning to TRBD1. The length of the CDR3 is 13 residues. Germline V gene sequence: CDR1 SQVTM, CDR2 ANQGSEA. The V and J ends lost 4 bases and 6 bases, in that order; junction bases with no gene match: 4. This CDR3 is CSVGGQGFNEQFF. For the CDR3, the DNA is TGCAGCGTTGGGGGACAGGGTTTCAATGAGCAGTTCTTC.

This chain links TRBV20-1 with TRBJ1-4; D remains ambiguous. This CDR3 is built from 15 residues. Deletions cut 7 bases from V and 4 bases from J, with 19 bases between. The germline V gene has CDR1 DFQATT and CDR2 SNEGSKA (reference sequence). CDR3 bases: TGCAGTGTTTACCTTCGGTCGGCAATTAATGAAAAACTGTTTTTT. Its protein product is CSVYLRSAINEKLFF.

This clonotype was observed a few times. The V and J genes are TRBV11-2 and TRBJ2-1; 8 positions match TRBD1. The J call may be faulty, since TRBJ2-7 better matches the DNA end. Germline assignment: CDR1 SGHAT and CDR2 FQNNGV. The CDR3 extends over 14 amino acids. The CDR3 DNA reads TGTGCCAGCAGCGACCGGACAGGGTCCTACGAGCAGTACTTC. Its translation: CASSDRTGSYEQYF.

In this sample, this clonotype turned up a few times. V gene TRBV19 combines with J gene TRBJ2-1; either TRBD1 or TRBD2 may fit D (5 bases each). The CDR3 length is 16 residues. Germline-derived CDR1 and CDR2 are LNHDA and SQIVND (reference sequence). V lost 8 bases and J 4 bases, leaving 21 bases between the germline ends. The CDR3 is CASRIRDAVSYNEQFF. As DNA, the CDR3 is TGTGCCAGTCGAATCCGGGACGCAGTAAGTTACAATGAGCAGTTCTTC.

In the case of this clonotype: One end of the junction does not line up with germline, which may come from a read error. CDR3 sequence reads: CAGSLQRGDTDTQYF. The CDR3 nucleotides read TGTGCCGGCAGTTTACAGCGGGGGGACACAGATACGCAGTATTTT. V usage is TRBV12-3 or TRBV12-4 and J usage is TRBJ2-3; TRBD2 matches 9 bases. This CDR3 is built from 15 residues.

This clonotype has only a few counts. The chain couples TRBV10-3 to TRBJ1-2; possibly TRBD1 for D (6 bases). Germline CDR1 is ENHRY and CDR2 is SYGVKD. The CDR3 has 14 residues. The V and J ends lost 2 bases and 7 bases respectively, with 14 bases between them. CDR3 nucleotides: TGTGCCATCAGTGAGACCGGGGGCGCGTCTGGCTACACCTTC. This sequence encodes CAISETGGASGYTF.

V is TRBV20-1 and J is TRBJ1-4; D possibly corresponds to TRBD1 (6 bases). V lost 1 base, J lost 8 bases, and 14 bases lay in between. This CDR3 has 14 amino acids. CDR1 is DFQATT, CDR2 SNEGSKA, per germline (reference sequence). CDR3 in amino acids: CSARVRQGQEKLFF. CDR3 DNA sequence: TGCAGTGCTAGAGTTCGCCAGGGGCAAGAAAAACTGTTTTTT.

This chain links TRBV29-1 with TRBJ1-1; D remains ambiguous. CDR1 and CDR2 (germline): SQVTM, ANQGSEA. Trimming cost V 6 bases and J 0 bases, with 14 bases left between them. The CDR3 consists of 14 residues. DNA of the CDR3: TGCAGCGTGACCGGAAGCAATCTGAACACTGAAGCTTTCTTT. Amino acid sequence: CSVTGSNLNTEAFF.

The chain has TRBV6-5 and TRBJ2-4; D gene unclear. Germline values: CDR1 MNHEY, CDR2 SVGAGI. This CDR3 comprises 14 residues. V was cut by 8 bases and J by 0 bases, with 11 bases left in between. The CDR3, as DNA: TGTGCCAGCGGTGAGGACCTAGCCAAAAACATTCAGTACTTC. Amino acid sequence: CASGEDLAKNIQYF.

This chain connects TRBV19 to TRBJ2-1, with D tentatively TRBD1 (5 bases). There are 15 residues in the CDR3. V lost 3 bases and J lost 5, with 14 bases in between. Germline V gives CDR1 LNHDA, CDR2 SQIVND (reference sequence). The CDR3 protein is CASSIRTRAHNEQFF. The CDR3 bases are TGTGCCAGTAGTATTCGGACCAGGGCTCACAATGAGCAGTTCTTC.

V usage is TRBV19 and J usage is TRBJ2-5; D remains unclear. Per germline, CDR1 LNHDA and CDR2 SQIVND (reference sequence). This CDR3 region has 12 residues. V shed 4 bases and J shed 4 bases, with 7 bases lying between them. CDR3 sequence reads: CASSNPRETQYF. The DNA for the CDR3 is TGTGCCAGTAGTAATCCCCGAGAGACCCAGTACTTC.

The chain's CDR3 is CSAWGTSGRYNEQFF. The CDR3 nucleotides read TGCAGTGCTTGGGGAACTAGCGGGCGATACAATGAGCAGTTCTTC. The gene calls are TRBV20-1 and TRBJ2-1; 9 bases agree with TRBD2. Trimming removed 5 bases from V and 4 bases from J; junction bases left unmatched: 9. CDR3 length equals 15 residues. Germline CDR1 is DFQATT and CDR2 is SNEGSKA (reference sequence).

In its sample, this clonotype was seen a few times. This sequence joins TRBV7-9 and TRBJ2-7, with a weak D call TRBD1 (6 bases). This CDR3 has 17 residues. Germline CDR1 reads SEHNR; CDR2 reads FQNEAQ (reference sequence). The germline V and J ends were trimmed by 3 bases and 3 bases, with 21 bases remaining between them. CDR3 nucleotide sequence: TGTGCCAGCAGCTTGGGGAATTTTAGGGGGACGGTCTACGAGCAGTACTTC. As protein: CASSLGNFRGTVYEQYF.